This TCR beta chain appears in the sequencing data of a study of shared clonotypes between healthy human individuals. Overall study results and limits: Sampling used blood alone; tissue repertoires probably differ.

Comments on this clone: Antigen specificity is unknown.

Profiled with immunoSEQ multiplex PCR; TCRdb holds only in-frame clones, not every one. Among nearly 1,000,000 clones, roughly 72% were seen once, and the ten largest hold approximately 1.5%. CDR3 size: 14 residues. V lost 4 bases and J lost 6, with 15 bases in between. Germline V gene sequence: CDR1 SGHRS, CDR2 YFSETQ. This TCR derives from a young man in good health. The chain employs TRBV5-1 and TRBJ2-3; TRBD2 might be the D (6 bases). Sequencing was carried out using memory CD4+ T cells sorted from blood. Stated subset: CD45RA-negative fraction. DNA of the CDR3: TGCGCCAGCAGCGGGACTGCCGGGTTGGATACGCAGTATTTT. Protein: CASSGTAGLDTQYF.